This T cell receptor (beta chain) was identified during a study of blood T cells in healthy people across ages. Each donor was a healthy Caucasian individual from Russia, aged about 6 to 95. Trimming took off 6 bases at V and 8 bases at J, with 28 bases between the two ends. CDR3 length: 16 residues. Germline-derived CDR1 and CDR2 are DFQATT and SNEGSKA (reference sequence). Then a second PCR, running roughly 7 to 12 cycles, was carried out with a sample-barcoded 5' primer and a J-beta primer mix. In TCRdb, the 5' RACE reads were re-called with MiXCR into one record per CDR3 protein. The table has hundreds of thousands of distinct CDR3 sequences, approximately 53% seen once; the top ten hold under 30%.

The clonotype was recovered from a man aged 35 to 55 in good health. The specimen was blood. The chain links TRBV20-1 to TRBJ1-2; weak D call: TRBD1 (5 bases). The CDR3 loop is CSAIKILGKGSQGYTF. The CDR3 DNA follows: TGCAGTGCCATCAAGATTTTGGGAAAGGGGTCTCAAGGCTACACCTTC.